This T cell receptor beta chain was captured in a study of graft-versus-host responses after intestinal transplantation. Overall study context: Each recipient received a multivisceral, liver-intestinal, or isolated intestinal graft. Whole-study results and caveats: Some GvH clones were seen earlier in gut or blood, suggesting intestinal origin. Levels of circulating GvH clones at their peak were associated with early post-transplant HvG declines.

The CDR3 contains 14 residues. Germline CDR1 SNHLY, CDR2 FYNNEI. V shed 7 bases and J 0 bases; nucleotides not matched to a gene: 5. Generated by immunoSEQ multiplex PCR, the TCRdb table keeps only in-frame clones and is missing some. The sample lists about 47,000 clones; approximately 96% were seen once. In the case of this clone: Its antigen is still unknown.

This TCR was recovered from a human donor who was the organ donor for an intestinal transplant. Sequenced here: unstimulated CD8+ T cells sorted from spleen or lymph node cells, sampled before transplant. The V gene is TRBV2, the J gene TRBJ1-2; 7 bases are shared with TRBD1. The CDR3 DNA reads as TGTGCCAGCACGGGACAGAGACCTAACTATGGCTACACCTTC. Amino acids: CASTGQRPNYGYTF.